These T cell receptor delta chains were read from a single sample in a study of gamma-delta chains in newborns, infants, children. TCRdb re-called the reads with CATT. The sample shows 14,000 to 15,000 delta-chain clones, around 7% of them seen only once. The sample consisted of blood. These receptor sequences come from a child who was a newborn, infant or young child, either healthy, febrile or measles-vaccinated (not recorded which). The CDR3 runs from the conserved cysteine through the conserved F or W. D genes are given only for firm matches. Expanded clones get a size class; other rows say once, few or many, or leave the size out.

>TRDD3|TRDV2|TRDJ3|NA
CACDIVLGDTKSSWDTRQMFF
TGTGCCTGTGACATCGTACTGGGGGATACAAAAAGCTCCTGGGACACCCGACAGATGTTTTTC
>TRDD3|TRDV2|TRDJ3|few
CACDTGGYDSSWDTRQMFF
TGTGCCTGTGACACCGGGGGATACGATAGCTCCTGGGACACCCGACAGATGTTTTTC
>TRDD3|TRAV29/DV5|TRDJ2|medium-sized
CAASAGIDGTAQLFF
TGTGCAGCAAGCGCGGGGATAGACGGGACAGCACAACTCTTCTTT
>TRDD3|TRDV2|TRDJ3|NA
CACDFLLGDTRSSWDTRQMFF
TGTGCCTGTGACTTCCTTTTGGGGGATACCAGAAGCTCCTGGGACACCCGACAGATGTTTTTC
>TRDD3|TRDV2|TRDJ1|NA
CACDILGATKLIF
TGTGCCTGTGACATACTGGGGGCTACAAAACTCATCTTT
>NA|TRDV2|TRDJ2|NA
CACDRGWGTAQLFF
TGTGCCTGTGACAGGGGCTGGGGGACAGCACAACTCTTCTTT
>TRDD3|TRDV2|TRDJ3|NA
CACDNLGDSSWDTRQMFF
TGTGCCTGTGACAATTTGGGGGATAGCTCCTGGGACACCCGACAGATGTTTTTC
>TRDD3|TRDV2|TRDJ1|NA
CACDTLGDTNDKLIF
TGTGCCTGTGACACCTTGGGGGATACGAACGATAAACTCATCTTT
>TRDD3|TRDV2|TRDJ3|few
CACDPMALGDTRSWDTRQMFF
TGTGCCTGTGACCCAATGGCCCTGGGGGATACGCGTTCCTGGGACACCCGACAGATGTTTTTC
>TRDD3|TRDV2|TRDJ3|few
CACDTKLGDTRAPRDTRQMFF
TGTGCCTGTGACACCAAACTGGGGGATACGCGAGCCCCCCGGGACACCCGACAGATGTTTTTC
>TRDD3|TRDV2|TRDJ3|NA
CACDTVWGTWDTRQMFF
TGTGCCTGTGACACCGTTTGGGGGACCTGGGACACCCGACAGATGTTTTTC
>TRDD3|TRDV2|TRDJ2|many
CACDVLGDNGALTAQLFF
TGTGCCTGTGACGTACTGGGGGATAATGGGGCTTTGACAGCACAACTCTTCTTT
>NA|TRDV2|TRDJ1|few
CACVPNLEKLIF
TGTGCCTGTGTGCCAAACCTTGAGAAACTCATCTTT
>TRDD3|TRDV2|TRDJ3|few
CACDSLTGGYTWDTRQMFF
TGTGCCTGTGACTCCCTTACTGGGGGATACACCTGGGACACCCGACAGATGTTTTTC
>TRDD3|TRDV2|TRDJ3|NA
CAWDTLGDTRSWDTRQMFF
TGTGCCTGGGACACTCTGGGGGATACGCGGTCCTGGGACACCCGACAGATGTTTTTC